The 23 T cell receptor beta chains below all came from one sample that was sequenced in a study of response to subunit inactivated influenza vaccine. TCRdb recomputed calls from the RT-PCR reads with MiXCR, one row per CDR3 protein. The table has about 650,000 distinct CDR3 sequences, less than 20% seen once. Sequencing was performed on PBMCs from blood, taken 11 to 12 days after vaccination. The receptor source for this set is a man aged 45-60 years who received an inactivated influenza vaccine.

This clonotype has a single count. The chain is built from TRBV25-1 and TRBJ1-4; D not certain. Trimming cost V 8 bases and J 4 bases, with 17 bases left between them. CDR1 MGHDK and CDR2 SYGVNS come from the germline V gene. The CDR3 extends over 15 amino acids. The CDR3 spells CASCGDGNYNEKLFF. CDR3 nucleotides: TGTGCCAGCTGCGGAGACGGGAACTATAATGAAAAACTGTTTTTT.

This clonotype was detected ten times or more. The rearrangement links TRBV6-2 or TRBV6-3 to TRBJ2-1, with 8 bases lining up with TRBD1. Germline CDR1 MNHEY, CDR2 SVGEGT. V shed 6 bases and J 4 bases; nucleotides not matched to a gene: 8. This CDR3 has 15 amino acids. CDR3 coding DNA: TGTGCCAGCAGCGAAAGACAGGGGCCTTACAATGAGCAGTTCTTC. The encoded protein is CASSERQGPYNEQFF.

The chain joins TRBV4-3 to TRBJ2-1; D remains ambiguous. CDR1 and CDR2 from the germline V gene are LGHNA and YSLEER. CDR3 size: 16 residues. The V gene lost 2 bases and the J gene lost 9 bases, with 20 bases spanning the gap. The CDR3 DNA sequence: TGCGCCAGCAGCCAATACCCTGGCCAGGATTTGGGTGAGCAGTTCTTC. As protein: CASSQYPGQDLGEQFF.

This clonotype was seen a few times. CDR3 protein: CASSLGSSGSQDTQYF. The CDR3 DNA follows: TGTGCCAGCAGCTTAGGTTCTAGCGGGAGTCAAGATACGCAGTATTTT. The rearrangement uses TRBV7-9 and TRBJ2-3; 10 bases are a match to TRBD2. Per the germline V gene, CDR1 is SEHNR and CDR2 is FQNEAQ (reference sequence). V lost 1 base and J lost 5; bases outside the gene matches: 6. This CDR3 contains 16 residues.

The sample holds one count of this clonotype. The chain has TRBV4-2 and TRBJ2-7, with TRBD2 matching over 8 bases. Germline V gene lookup returns CDR1 LGHNA and CDR2 YNFKEQ. The CDR3 is 15 residues long. Unmatched junction bases numbered 7, after V lost 1 base and J lost 5 bases. CDR3 nucleotides: TGTGCCAGCAGCCAAGCAGGGACTAGTCCCCACGAGCAGTACTTC. Translating it yields CASSQAGTSPHEQYF.

This clonotype has a handful of counts. The V call is TRBV5-1, the J call TRBJ2-5; weak D call: TRBD1 (7 bases). CDR1 SGHRS and CDR2 YFSETQ come from the germline V gene. The CDR3 runs to 15 residues. Trimming took 0 bases from V and 2 from J, leaving 11 bases between them. CDR3 DNA: TGCGCCAGCAGCTTGGACAGGGGACTTCAAGAGACCCAGTACTTC. Its translation: CASSLDRGLQETQYF.

The V call is TRBV28, the J call TRBJ2-1; possible D gene TRBD1, 6 bases. Deletions cut 6 bases from V and 0 bases from J, with 15 bases between. Germline V gene data show CDR1 as MDHEN and CDR2 as SYDVKM. This CDR3 comprises 16 residues. This CDR3 reads CASRSSGTTSYNEQFF. CDR3 nucleotide sequence: TGTGCCAGCAGATCCTCCGGGACAACCTCCTACAATGAGCAGTTCTTC.

CDR3 region: CASTASGTGQGEQYF. CDR3 nucleotide sequence: TGTGCCAGCACCGCTTCCGGGACAGGGCAGGGCGAGCAGTACTTC. The V and J genes are TRBV9 and TRBJ2-7; 9 bases are a match to TRBD1. The CDR3 has 15 residues. Trimming cost V 6 bases and J 6 bases; bases outside gene matches: 13. Germline V gene lookup returns CDR1 SGDLS and CDR2 YYNGEE.

This clonotype has a count of ten or more. The rearrangement uses TRBV12-3 or TRBV12-4 and TRBJ1-3; D unclear. The CDR3 loop spans 12 amino acids. The germline V and J ends were trimmed by 6 bases and 9 bases, with 12 bases remaining between them. The CDR3: CASSSVVGTIYF. In DNA form, the CDR3 reads TGTGCCAGCAGCAGCGTGGTCGGCACCATATATTTT.

The V call is TRBV20-1, the J call TRBJ1-1, with TRBD1 identical over 7 bases. V was clipped by 3 bases and J by 10 bases; unmatched bases: 8. The germline CDR1 and CDR2 sequences are DFQATT and SNEGSKA (reference sequence). The CDR3 has 12 amino acids. CDR3 loop: CSARVSGTAAFF. CDR3 DNA sequence: TGCAGTGCTAGGGTATCCGGGACAGCAGCTTTCTTT.

This clonotype was picked up a small number of times. This chain connects TRBV7-2 to TRBJ2-7; 12 bases are shared with TRBD2. CDR1 SGHTA and CDR2 FQGNSA come from the germline V gene. This CDR3 comprises 17 residues. The junction had 11 bases not matched to a gene; V was cut back by 4 bases and J by 4 bases. The CDR3 is CASSSPGLAGPFYEQYF. The CDR3 region has the DNA TGTGCCAGCAGCTCGCCAGGACTAGCGGGACCCTTTTACGAGCAGTACTTC.

The chain combines TRBV23-1 with TRBJ2-7, with 8 bases that match TRBD1. TRBV23-1 is treated as an ORF (open reading frame) with a function not yet certain. The CDR3 length is 13 residues. The J segment lost 2 bases and the V segment lost 8 bases, leaving 5 bases of the junction unmatched. The CDR3 DNA reads TGCGCCAGCGGGTGGGACAGGACCTACGAGCAGTACTTC. This sequence encodes CASGWDRTYEQYF.

V is TRBV15 and J is TRBJ2-1; TRBD2 matches at 8 bases. There are 14 residues in the CDR3. V dropped 3 bases and J dropped 8; count of bases not matched to a gene: 6. Germline V gene lookup returns CDR1 LNHNV and CDR2 YYDKDF (reference sequence). For the CDR3, the DNA is TGTGCCACCAGCAGCGAGGGACTAGGGGATGAGCAGTTCTTC. Its protein product is CATSSEGLGDEQFF. The whole variable domain, filled in from reference TRBV15 and TRBJ2-1, reads DAMVIQNPRYQVTQFGKPVTLSCSQTLNHNVMYWYQQKSSQAPKLLFHYYDKDFNNEADTPDNFQSRRPNTSFCFLDIRSPGLGDTAMYLCATSSEGLGDEQFFGPGTRLTVL.

This clonotype has just a few counts. The chain has TRBV10-3 and TRBJ2-6; maybe TRBD2 (6 bases). V lost 6 bases, J lost 0 bases, and 9 bases lay in between. This CDR3 comprises 15 residues. CDR1 ENHRY and CDR2 SYGVKD come from the germline V gene. The CDR3 loop reads CAISGTFSGANVLTF. CDR3 coding DNA: TGTGCCATCAGCGGGACTTTCTCTGGGGCCAACGTCCTGACTTTC.

This clonotype was seen only a few times. The chain couples TRBV3-1 to TRBJ2-1; tentative D call: TRBD1 (5 bases). V lost 5 bases, J lost 3 bases, and 17 bases lay in between. Germline V gene lookup returns CDR1 LGHDT and CDR2 YNNKEL (reference sequence). This CDR3 has 16 amino acids. The CDR3 DNA sequence: TGTGCCAGCAGCTCCACCCAGGGCTCTAACTACAATGAGCAGTTCTTC. It codes for CASSSTQGSNYNEQFF.

This clonotype occurred a few times. The chain uses TRBV10-3 and TRBJ1-3; no clear D gene. The CDR3 length is 14 residues. V lost 3 bases, J lost 4 bases, and 10 bases lay in between. Germline V gives CDR1 ENHRY, CDR2 SYGVKD. The CDR3 region is CAISDPESGNTIYF. CDR3 sequence (DNA): TGTGCCATCAGTGATCCTGAAAGCGGAAACACCATATATTTT.

This clonotype was observed many times. This chain links TRBV5-5 with TRBJ2-7; tentatively, D is TRBD2 (5 bases). The CDR3 has 15 amino acids. The germline V gene encodes CDR1 SGHKS and CDR2 YYEKEE (reference sequence). With 2 bases removed from V and 5 bases from J, the gap between germline ends came to 17 bases. CDR3 protein: CASSFEGVVFHEQYF. The CDR3 region has the DNA TGTGCCAGCAGCTTCGAGGGCGTGGTATTCCACGAGCAGTACTTC.

The CDR3 spells CAWSTGLAYEQYF. In DNA, the CDR3 is TGTGCCTGGAGTACGGGCCTAGCCTACGAGCAGTACTTC. The genes are TRBV30 and TRBJ2-7; D remains unclear. Germline CDR1 GTSNPN, CDR2 SVGIG (reference sequence). V was trimmed by 2 bases and J by 2 bases, leaving 10 bases between them. The CDR3 extends over 13 amino acids.

This chain joins TRBV4-3 and TRBJ1-1; D possibly corresponds to TRBD1 (6 bases). Per the germline V gene, CDR1 is LGHNA and CDR2 is YSLEER. The CDR3 runs to 16 residues. V lost 0 bases and J lost 0, with 11 bases in between. CDR3 sequence: CASSQDFGQLNTEAFF. The CDR3 bases are TGCGCCAGCAGCCAAGATTTCGGACAGTTGAACACTGAAGCTTTCTTT.

This clonotype was seen a handful of times. This rearrangement joins TRBV7-2 to TRBJ2-3; D is possibly TRBD1 (5 bases). Germline V gene data show CDR1 as SGHTA and CDR2 as FQGNSA. This CDR3 is 17 amino acids long. V was pared by 7 bases and J by 2 bases, with 22 bases between. The CDR3 region has the DNA TGTGCCAGCACCCCACTCCCCCGCAGGGCACTCACAGATACGCAGTATTTT. This sequence encodes CASTPLPRRALTDTQYF.

This rearrangement joins TRBV29-1 to TRBJ2-5, with a possible D match to TRBD1 (6 bases). V was pared by 3 bases and J by 5 bases, with 16 bases between. This CDR3 region has 14 residues. The germline gives CDR1 SQVTM, CDR2 ANQGSEA. CDR3 DNA: TGCAGCGTTGACGTGGCAGCGCAGGGGGAGACCCAGTACTTC. Translating gives CSVDVAAQGETQYF. The full variable domain, rest sourced from reference TRBV29-1 and TRBJ2-5, is SAVISQKPSRDICQRGTSLTIQCQVDSQVTMMFWYRQQPGQSLTLIATANQGSEATYESGFVIDKFPISRPNLTFSTLTVSNMSPEDSSIYLCSVDVAAQGETQYFGPGTRLLVL.

This clonotype was detected a few times. The V gene is TRBV6-2 or TRBV6-3, the J gene TRBJ2-4; 7 nucleotides match TRBD2. After removal of 2 bases from V and 2 bases from J, the junction contained 18 bases not matched to a gene. CDR3 length: 20 amino acids. Germline V gives CDR1 MNHEY, CDR2 SVGEGT. The CDR3 sequence: CASSYPRDYLAGDTKNIQYF. In DNA, the CDR3 is TGTGCCAGCAGTTACCCCCGGGACTACCTCGCCGGGGATACCAAAAACATTCAGTACTTC.

This clonotype was counted only a few times. V is TRBV4-1 and J is TRBJ2-3; TRBD2 agrees at 9 bases. Germline CDR1 reads MGHRA; CDR2 reads YSYEKL. Trimming took 1 base from V and 3 from J; bases not matched to a gene: 8. CDR3 length: 17 residues. CDR3 residues: CASSQVISSGSTDTQYF. CDR3 nucleotide sequence: TGCGCCAGCAGCCAAGTTATAAGTAGCGGGAGTACAGATACGCAGTATTTT.